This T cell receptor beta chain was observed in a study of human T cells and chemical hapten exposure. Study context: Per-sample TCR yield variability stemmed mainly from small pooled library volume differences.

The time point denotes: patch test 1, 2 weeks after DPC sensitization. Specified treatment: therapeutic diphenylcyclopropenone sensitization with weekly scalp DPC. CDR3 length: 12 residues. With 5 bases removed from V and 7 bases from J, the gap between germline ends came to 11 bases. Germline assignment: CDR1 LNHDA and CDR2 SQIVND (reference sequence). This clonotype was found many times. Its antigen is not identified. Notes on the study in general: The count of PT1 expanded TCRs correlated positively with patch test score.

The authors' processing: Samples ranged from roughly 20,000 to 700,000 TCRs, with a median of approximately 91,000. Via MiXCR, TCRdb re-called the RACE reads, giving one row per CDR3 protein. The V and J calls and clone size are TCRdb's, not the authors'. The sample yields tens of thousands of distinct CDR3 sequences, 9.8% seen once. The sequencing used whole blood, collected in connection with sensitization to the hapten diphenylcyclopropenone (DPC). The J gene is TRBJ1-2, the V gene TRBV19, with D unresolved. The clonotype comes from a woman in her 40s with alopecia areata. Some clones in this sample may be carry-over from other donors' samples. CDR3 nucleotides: TGTGCCAGTAGTTCCGGGTTTGGTGGCTACACCTTC. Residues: CASSSGFGGYTF.